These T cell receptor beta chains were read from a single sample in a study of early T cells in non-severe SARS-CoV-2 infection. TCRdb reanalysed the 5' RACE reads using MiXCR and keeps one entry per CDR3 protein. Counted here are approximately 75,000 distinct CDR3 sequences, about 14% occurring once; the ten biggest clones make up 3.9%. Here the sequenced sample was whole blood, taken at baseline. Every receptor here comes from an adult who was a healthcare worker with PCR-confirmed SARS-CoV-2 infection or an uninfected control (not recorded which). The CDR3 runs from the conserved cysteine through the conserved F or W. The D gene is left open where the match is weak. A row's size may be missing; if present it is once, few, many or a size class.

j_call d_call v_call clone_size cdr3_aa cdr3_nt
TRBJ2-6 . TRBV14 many CASSQAGVVISGANVLTF TGTGCCAGCAGCCAAGCTGGGGTCGTTATCTCTGGGGCCAACGTCCTGACTTTC
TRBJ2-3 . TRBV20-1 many CSAREGGRGTQYF TGCAGTGCTAGAGAGGGCGGCCGGGGTACGCAGTATTTT
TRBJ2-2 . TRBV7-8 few CASSLLVGRGGELFF TGTGCCAGCAGCCTACTAGTTGGGCGTGGCGGGGAGCTGTTTTTT
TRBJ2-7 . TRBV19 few CASSRIRTDYEQYF TGTGCCAGTAGTAGGATCCGGACCGACTACGAGCAGTACTTC
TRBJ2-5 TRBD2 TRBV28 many CASSRWTSGREEQETQYF TGTGCCAGCAGTAGATGGACTAGCGGGAGGGAGGAACAAGAGACCCAGTACTTC
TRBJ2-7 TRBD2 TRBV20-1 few CSATIWERGSYEQYF TGCAGTGCTACAATTTGGGAGCGGGGTTCCTACGAGCAGTACTTC
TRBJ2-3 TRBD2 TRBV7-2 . CASSLGLAGAGPGDTQYF TGTGCCAGCAGCCTGGGGCTAGCGGGAGCAGGTCCGGGTGATACGCAGTATTTT
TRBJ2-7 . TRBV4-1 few CASSQDYLARSFYEQYF TGCGCCAGCAGCCAAGATTATTTAGCAAGAAGCTTTTACGAGCAGTACTTC
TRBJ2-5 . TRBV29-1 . CSVEPRGRQETQYF TGCAGCGTTGAACCACGCGGGCGGCAAGAGACCCAGTACTTC
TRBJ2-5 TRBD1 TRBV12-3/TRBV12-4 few CASSPGTGDTQYF TGTGCCAGCAGTCCCGGGACAGGGGACACCCAGTACTTC
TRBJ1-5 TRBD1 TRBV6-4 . CASGDRGRRGNQPQHF TGTGCCAGCGGGGACAGGGGGCGCAGGGGCAATCAGCCCCAGCATTTT
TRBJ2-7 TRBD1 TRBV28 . CASSFRGRDEQYF TGTGCCAGCAGTTTCAGGGGGCGCGACGAGCAGTACTTC
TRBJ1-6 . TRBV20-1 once CSASKDYNSPLHF TGCAGTGCTAGTAAAGATTATAATTCACCCCTCCACTTT
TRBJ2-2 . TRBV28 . CACHQGIGELFF TGTGCCTGTCATCAGGGGATCGGGGAGCTGTTTTTT
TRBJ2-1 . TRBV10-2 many CASSEHIGLAIYNEQFF TGCGCCAGCAGTGAACATATCGGGCTAGCGATCTACAATGAGCAGTTCTTC
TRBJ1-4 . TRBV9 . CASSGRDRSELFF TGTGCCAGCAGCGGAAGGGACCGCTCGGAACTGTTTTTT
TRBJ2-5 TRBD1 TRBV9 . CASSNTPDREVRETQYF TGTGCCAGCAGCAATACCCCGGACAGGGAAGTGCGAGAGACCCAGTACTTC
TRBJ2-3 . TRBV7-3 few CASSLTGGGGTTDTQYF TGTGCCAGCAGCTTAACGGGCGGTGGGGGTACGACAGATACGCAGTATTTT
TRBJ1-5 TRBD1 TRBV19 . CASSIGQGAGQPQHF TGTGCCAGTAGTATCGGACAGGGGGCGGGTCAGCCCCAGCATTTT
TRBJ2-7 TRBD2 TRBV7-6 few CASNPTSGAYEQYF TGTGCCAGCAACCCGACTAGCGGGGCCTACGAGCAGTACTTC
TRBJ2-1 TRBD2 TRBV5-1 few CASSLALADEQFF TGCGCCAGCAGCTTGGCTCTAGCGGATGAGCAGTTCTTC
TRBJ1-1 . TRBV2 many CASSEEGSTEAFF TGTGCCAGCAGTGAAGAGGGGAGCACTGAAGCTTTCTTT
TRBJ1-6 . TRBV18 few CASSPGGSRNSPLHF TGTGCCAGCTCACCCGGAGGGTCGCGGAATTCACCCCTCCACTTT
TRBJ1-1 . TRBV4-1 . CASSQDDKEAFF TGCGCCAGCAGCCAAGATGATAAAGAAGCTTTCTTT
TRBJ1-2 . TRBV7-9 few CASSLEGGDSERYTF TGTGCCAGCAGCTTAGAAGGCGGGGACTCAGAGCGCTACACCTTC
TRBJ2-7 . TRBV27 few CASSGTASSYEQYF TGTGCCAGCAGTGGAACAGCAAGCTCCTACGAGCAGTACTTC
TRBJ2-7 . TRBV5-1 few CASSLGGAYYEQYF TGCGCCAGCAGCTTGGGAGGGGCCTACTACGAGCAGTACTTC
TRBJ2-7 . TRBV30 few CAWVQGGPPYEQYF TGTGCCTGGGTACAGGGAGGCCCCCCCTACGAGCAGTACTTC
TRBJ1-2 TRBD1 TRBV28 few CASSLNPGTDYGYTF TGTGCCAGCAGTTTGAATCCCGGGACAGACTATGGCTACACCTTC
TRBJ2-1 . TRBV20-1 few CSARDVHGGAYNEQFF TGCAGTGCTAGAGATGTCCATGGAGGCGCCTACAATGAGCAGTTCTTC
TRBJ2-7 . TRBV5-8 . CASRLRDPSYEQYF TGTGCCAGCCGTCTCCGGGACCCCTCCTACGAGCAGTACTTC
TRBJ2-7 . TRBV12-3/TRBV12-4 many CASSLTDLWEQYF TGTGCCAGCAGTTTGACTGACCTCTGGGAGCAGTACTTC
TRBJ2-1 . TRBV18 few CASSPSADEQFF TGTGCCAGCTCACCATCAGCGGATGAGCAGTTCTTC
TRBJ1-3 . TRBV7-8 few CASSQGRLSGNTIYF TGTGCCAGCAGCCAGGGACGCCTCTCTGGAAACACCATATATTTT
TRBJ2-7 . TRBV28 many CASSSSSYEQYF TGTGCCAGCAGTTCCTCCTCCTACGAGCAGTACTTC
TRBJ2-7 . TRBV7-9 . CASSPDGGIYEQYF TGTGCCAGCAGCCCCGACGGGGGTATATACGAGCAGTACTTC
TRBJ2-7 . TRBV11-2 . CASASGFSSYEQYF TGTGCCAGCGCCAGCGGTTTTAGCTCCTACGAGCAGTACTTC
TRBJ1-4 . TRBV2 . CASSEAPWDDEKLFF TGTGCCAGCAGTGAAGCCCCTTGGGACGATGAAAAACTGTTTTTT
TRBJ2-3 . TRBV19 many CASNRLDGDTQYF TGTGCCAGTAATCGACTAGATGGAGATACGCAGTATTTT
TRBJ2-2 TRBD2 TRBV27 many CASSTLTSGAVRELFF TGTGCCAGCAGTACCCTGACTAGCGGAGCCGTGAGGGAGCTGTTTTTT
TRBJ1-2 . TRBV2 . CASRPEARGRGYTF TGTGCCAGCAGACCGGAGGCCAGGGGTCGTGGCTACACCTTC